A single sample is the source of the 20 T cell receptor beta chains below, sequenced in a study of beta chain features in type 1 diabetes. No antigen has been identified for these receptors. Whole-study results and caveats: The study found moderately but significantly shorter TCRB CDR3s in all four CD4+ subsets of Type 1 diabetes patients.

Every bit of the isolated RNA underwent reverse transcription, so sequencing read expressed TCRB transcripts. TCRdb's copy holds only in-frame clones and misses some; the assay was immunoSEQ multiplex PCR. The sample contains approximately 170,000 clones, 63% of which appear only once. The sequenced sample was naive CD4+ T cells from blood. These receptors came from a man aged 25-45 years with type 1 diabetes.

This chain joins TRBV27 and TRBJ2-7; D not certain. The length of the CDR3 is 14 residues. Germline V lookup: CDR1 MNHEY, CDR2 SMNVEV (reference sequence). The ends were cut back, 0 bases at V and 7 bases at J, with 13 bases in the middle. CDR3: CASSLSISEAEQYF. The CDR3 DNA reads as TGTGCCAGCAGTTTATCGATCTCCGAGGCGGAGCAGTACTTC.

Note on this clone: Its ends do not fully match the called genes, so a read error is possible. This chain's CDR3 is CASNDRDRGDF. The CDR3 DNA reads as TGTGCCAGCAACGATCGGGACAGAGGGGATTTT. This chain joins TRBV6-6 and TRBJ1-5; 7 nucleotides agree with TRBD1. CDR3 length: 11 amino acids. CDR1 and CDR2 (germline): MNHNY, SVGAGI (reference sequence).

The chain joins TRBV11-2 to TRBJ2-5, with 11 bases aligning to TRBD2. With 3 bases clipped from V and 8 bases from J, the junction kept 5 bases outside the gene matches. There are 14 residues in the CDR3. Germline-derived CDR1 and CDR2 are SGHAT and FQNNGV. The chain's CDR3 is CASSFSSGGPTQYF. The CDR3 DNA is TGTGCCAGCAGCTTCTCTAGCGGGGGGCCTACCCAGTACTTC.

This clone was seen only once. The chain couples TRBV9 to TRBJ1-1; no clear D. Per the germline V gene, CDR1 is SGDLS and CDR2 is YYNGEE. V was trimmed by 2 bases and J by 0 bases, leaving 5 bases between them. The CDR3 extends over 13 amino acids. Here the CDR3 reads CASSVSMNTEAFF. CDR3 nucleotide sequence: TGTGCCAGCAGCGTTTCCATGAACACTGAAGCTTTCTTT.

This chain connects TRBV29-1 to TRBJ2-3, with unresolved D. V shed 4 bases and J shed 1 base, with 9 bases lying between them. The CDR3 spans 13 residues. Germline-derived CDR1 and CDR2 are SQVTM and ANQGSEA. Written as DNA, the CDR3 is TGCAGCGTTGTTGGGGTCGGCACAGATACGCAGTATTTT. Residues: CSVVGVGTDTQYF.

The gene calls are TRBV9 and TRBJ2-2; D is possibly TRBD2 (5 bases). CDR3 length: 15 residues. Trimming took off 0 bases at V and 2 bases at J, with 8 bases between the two ends. The germline V gene has CDR1 SGDLS and CDR2 YYNGEE. CDR3 loop: CASSVGGFNTGELFF. CDR3 DNA sequence: TGTGCCAGCAGCGTAGGAGGGTTTAACACCGGGGAGCTGTTTTTT.

This clone was found a few times. V is TRBV25-1 and J is TRBJ2-3; no clear D gene. In germline, CDR1 is MGHDK, CDR2 SYGVNS. Trimming cost V 3 bases and J 0 bases, with 7 bases left between them. The CDR3 extends over 14 amino acids. CDR3 region: CASSDPTSTDTQYF. The CDR3, as DNA: TGTGCCAGCAGTGATCCAACTAGCACAGATACGCAGTATTTT.

This chain connects TRBV28 to TRBJ2-6; D gene unclear. The germline V and J ends were trimmed by 4 bases and 4 bases, with 5 bases remaining between them. CDR1 is MDHEN and CDR2 is SYDVKM in the germline V gene. The CDR3 extends over 13 amino acids. The CDR3 DNA sequence: TGTGCCAGCAGTTCCCCCGGGGCCAACGTCCTGACTTTC. The encoded protein is CASSSPGANVLTF.

The chain has TRBV23-1 and TRBJ2-7; no firm D call. TRBV23-1 is an ORF; its function is uncertain. CDR3 length: 13 amino acids. The V and J ends lost 8 bases and 0 bases respectively, with 11 bases between them. CDR3 loop: CASPAWVSYEQYF. The DNA of the CDR3 is TGCGCCAGCCCGGCATGGGTCTCCTACGAGCAGTACTTC.

The rearrangement links TRBV29-1 to TRBJ1-1; the match to TRBD1 covers 7 bases. V lost 0 bases and J lost 0; bases outside the gene matches: 13. Germline V lookup: CDR1 SQVTM, CDR2 ANQGSEA. This CDR3 has 18 amino acids. CDR3 residues: CSVEDLQGRSSLNTEAFF. The CDR3 DNA follows: TGCAGCGTTGAAGACCTACAGGGGAGATCCTCGTTGAACACTGAAGCTTTCTTT.

The rearrangement joins TRBV7-2 to TRBJ2-7; the match to TRBD2 covers 13 bases. J gave up 2 bases and V 4 bases, and 5 bases lay outside the gene matches. Per germline, CDR1 SGHTA and CDR2 FQGNSA. This CDR3 contains 16 residues. The CDR3: CASSSEGTSGAYEQYF. The CDR3 bases are TGTGCCAGCAGCTCGGAGGGGACTAGCGGGGCCTACGAGCAGTACTTC.

In its sample, this clone was seen a few times. The chain employs TRBV25-1 and TRBJ2-7; 12 bases line up with TRBD1. The V segment lost 1 base and the J segment 6 bases; nucleotides outside the gene matches: 1. This CDR3 comprises 14 residues. The V gene's germline CDR1 is MGHDK and CDR2 SYGVNS. CDR3 DNA sequence: TGTGCCAGCAGTGAATGGGACAGGGGGCCCGAGCAGTACTTC. It encodes CASSEWDRGPEQYF.

The chain uses TRBV5-1 and TRBJ2-5, with 8 bases that match TRBD2. The CDR3 covers 14 residues. J gave up 5 bases and V 0 bases, and 3 bases lay outside the gene matches. Germline-derived CDR1 and CDR2 are SGHRS and YFSETQ. As DNA, the CDR3 is TGCGCCAGCAGCTTGGGACTAGCGAAGGAGACCCAGTACTTC. Its protein product is CASSLGLAKETQYF.

This rearrangement joins TRBV29-1 to TRBJ1-3; TRBD1 might be the D (5 bases). Looked up from germline, CDR1 is SQVTM and CDR2 is ANQGSEA. V dropped 4 bases and J dropped 3 bases, with 19 bases sitting between them. CDR3 length: 16 amino acids. CDR3 nucleotide sequence: TGCAGCGTTGCACGGTCGGGGGACGTTTTTGGAAACACCATATATTTT. This sequence encodes CSVARSGDVFGNTIYF.

The chain employs TRBV18 and TRBJ1-1; the D gene is possibly TRBD1 (6 bases). This CDR3 is built from 13 residues. The V end was cut by 3 bases, the J end by 5 bases, with 10 bases between. Germline CDR1 reads KGHSH; CDR2 reads LQKENI. CDR3 nucleotides: TGTGCCAGCTCACCGGGACAAGGGACTGAAGCTTTCTTT. This encodes CASSPGQGTEAFF.

This clone was observed a handful of times. The chain carries TRBV9 and TRBJ2-1; TRBD1 matches at 9 bases. The J segment lost 2 bases and the V segment lost 3 bases, leaving 3 bases of the junction unmatched. CDR3 length: 15 amino acids. The germline V gene has CDR1 SGDLS and CDR2 YYNGEE. The CDR3 is CASSGTGAPYNEQFF. The CDR3 DNA reads TGTGCCAGCAGCGGGACAGGGGCCCCCTACAATGAGCAGTTCTTC.

The rearrangement joins TRBV6-5 to TRBJ2-1; the match to TRBD2 covers 7 bases. Looked up from germline, CDR1 is MNHEY and CDR2 is SVGAGI. The CDR3 length is 12 residues. Unmatched junction bases numbered 3, after V lost 6 bases and J lost 7 bases. CDR3 in DNA: TGTGCCAGCAGCACACTAGCGAATGAGCAGTTCTTC. Protein product: CASSTLANEQFF.

This clone has a handful of counts. The chain joins TRBV23-1 to TRBJ2-3, with TRBD2 identical over 8 bases. TRBV23-1 is identified as an open reading frame with a role that is uncertain. This CDR3 is 18 amino acids long. The V segment lost 3 bases and the J segment 2 bases; nucleotides outside the gene matches: 13. The CDR3 DNA sequence: TGCGCCAGCAGTCATCTTCGTTTTGCGGGGGGCCACACAGATACGCAGTATTTT. It translates to CASSHLRFAGGHTDTQYF.

The rearrangement joins TRBV7-8 to TRBJ2-3; the match to TRBD2 covers 10 bases. The J segment lost 4 bases and the V segment lost 3 bases, leaving 13 bases of the junction unmatched. Germline V CDR1 and CDR2: SGHVS, FQNEAQ. The CDR3 loop spans 18 amino acids. CDR3 bases: TGTGCCAGCAGCTTCGTAGCGGGGGGCCCGAAACCCCCAGATACGCAGTATTTT. The encoded protein is CASSFVAGGPKPPDTQYF.

This rearrangement joins TRBV10-3 to TRBJ2-3; D is undetermined. The CDR3 loop spans 14 amino acids. Germline loops: CDR1 ENHRY, CDR2 SYGVKD. V was clipped by 3 bases and J by 0 bases, with 7 bases between them. CDR3 residues: CAISEESSTDTQYF. For the CDR3, the DNA is TGTGCCATCAGTGAAGAGTCTAGCACAGATACGCAGTATTTT.